This TCR beta chain was recorded in a study of T cell repertoires in cytomegalovirus infection (dated by TCRdb to between 2018 and 2021). At the level of the whole study: Donor HLA type was relevant to the analysis, as public TCR beta signatures indicated carriage of CMV infection together with the matching HLA type. The paper as a whole reports these results and caveats: The ex vivo response was dominated by HLA-C-restricted CMV-specific TCR beta clonotypes, which also provided the single most frequent clonotype in two of eight donors. Cumulative frequency of public TCR beta family members discriminated carriers of CMV infection plus the relevant HLA type in this cohort and an independent roughly 330-donor cohort.

CDR1 and CDR2 are drawn from the germline V gene: MNHNS, SASEGT. V loses 5 bases at its end and J loses 9 bases; junction bases beyond the gene matches: 6. The CDR3 sequence holds 14 residues, the cysteine and phenylalanine included. CDR3 DNA only is kept here, 42 bases in frame from base 1. At least ten counts were recorded for this clonotype. No antigen is known for it. Base qualities are missing; no much larger clone stands one base away. The sample was run on an Illumina HiSeq 1500. TCRdb reanalyzed the raw reads on its own, using fastp at Q25 for trimming and MiXCR for clone calling, and kept in-frame beta chains. Rows with a matching CDR3 protein are joined into one entry that keeps the most common DNA and genes. Recorded for this sample are approximately 110,000 distinct CDR3 sequences; about 9.5% of them occurred a single time. Approximately 30% of the sample comes from the top ten.

The V and J segments used are TRBV6-1 and TRBJ2-1; 11 bases in the middle match TRBD2. The clonotype was recovered from a human donor in good health (CMV status not recorded). Some clones in this sample may be carry-over from other donors' samples. Material for sequencing was PBMCs, sequenced either directly or after in vitro stimulation (not recorded which). The CDR3 corresponds to CASSLTSGTGEQFF. The DNA sequence is TGTGCCAGCAGTTTGACTAGCGGGACCGGTGAGCAGTTCTTC.